This T cell receptor beta chain was identified in a study of shared clonotypes between healthy human individuals. Method: immunoSEQ multiplex PCR; TCRdb's copy keeps in-frame clones and lacks some. Among approximately 600,000 clones listed, around 95% were seen once. Whole-study results and caveats: Memory subsets had estimated richness that was generally smaller than that of naive subsets. Shared clonotypes across all four donors exceeded non-shared ones in generation probability. It was anticipated that sequencing depth would influence how many clonotypes donors shared.

CD45RO-negative, CCR7-positively selected cells formed the naive CD8 fraction, excluding terminally differentiated effector memory CD45RA+ cells. Of note for this clone: The antigen remains unidentified.

The length of the CDR3 is 14 residues. Deletions cut 2 bases from V and 5 bases from J, with 12 bases between. Germline CDR1 reads WNHNN; CDR2 reads SYGVQD (reference sequence). Sequenced: naive CD8+ T cells sorted from blood. This chain uses TRBV10-1 with TRBJ1-1, with unresolved D. The source is a woman in her thirties in good health. The chain's CDR3 is CASSEDETVTEAFF. CDR3 in DNA: TGCGCCAGCAGTGAGGACGAAACGGTAACTGAAGCTTTCTTT.